These 26 T cell receptor beta chains share one sample of origin, sequenced in a study of T-cell memory formation after mild COVID-19. TCRdb called the 5' RACE reads again in MiXCR, with one record for every CDR3 protein. The sample includes about 140,000 distinct CDR3 sequences, 14% of them seen just once. Material for sequencing was PBMCs or a T cell subset sorted from them (not recorded which). Source of these receptors: an adult woman who had mild COVID-19 (a few samples of this study predate the infection). Cell type and time point are not known.

This clonotype occurred a few times. The chain is built from TRBV6-5 and TRBJ2-1; D may be TRBD2 (6 bases). From germline, CDR1 is MNHEY and CDR2 SVGAGI. The CDR3 is 16 amino acids. Deletions cut 6 bases from V and 4 bases from J, with 19 bases between. The CDR3: CASSPTAGRGYNEQFF. Here the CDR3 DNA reads TGTGCCAGCAGCCCGACCGCGGGACGGGGGTACAATGAGCAGTTCTTC.

This clonotype was observed a few times. The chain recombines TRBV29-1 with TRBJ2-7; weak D call: TRBD1 (6 bases). Looked up from germline, CDR1 is SQVTM and CDR2 is ANQGSEA. The CDR3 runs to 16 residues. V lost 2 bases to trimming and J lost 1 base, with 18 bases between them. The CDR3, as DNA: TGCAGCGTTGAAACAAACACAGGGCCTTATTCCTACGAGCAGTACTTC. It yields the protein CSVETNTGPYSYEQYF.

This clonotype has only a few counts. The chain has TRBV15 and TRBJ1-1; 9 bases agree with TRBD1. J lost 3 bases, V lost 5 bases, and 4 bases had no gene match. The germline V gene encodes CDR1 LNHNV and CDR2 YYDKDF (reference sequence). The CDR3 covers 14 residues. This chain's CDR3 is CATSARQGDTEAFF. The CDR3 coding sequence is TGTGCCACCAGCGCCCGACAGGGGGACACTGAAGCTTTCTTT.

In its sample, this clonotype was seen many times. This chain joins TRBV12-3 or TRBV12-4 and TRBJ1-2, with D uncertain. This CDR3 is built from 13 residues. Trimming shortened V by 3 bases and J by 7 bases, and 12 bases separated the two germline ends. The CDR3 DNA reads TGTGCCAGCAGTTTCGCATCTGCGGGTGGCTACACCTTC. Its translation is CASSFASAGGYTF.

The V and J genes are TRBV4-3 and TRBJ2-1; possibly TRBD1 for D (5 bases). CDR3 length: 15 residues. Germline V gives CDR1 LGHNA, CDR2 YSLEER. Trimming cost V 3 bases and J 12 bases, with 21 bases left between them. CDR3 protein: CASSQERTTGRGQFF. CDR3 bases: TGCGCCAGCAGCCAGGAACGGACAACAGGACGCGGGCAGTTCTTC.

The chain has TRBV20-1 and TRBJ1-1; TRBD1 might be the D (5 bases). CDR1 and CDR2 from the germline V gene are DFQATT and SNEGSKA (reference sequence). Trimming shortened V by 6 bases and J by 1 base, and 21 bases separated the two germline ends. The CDR3 length is 16 residues. CDR3 in DNA: TGCAGTGCCTACCGGGGCCGCATGCGGACGAACACTGAAGCTTTCTTT. It yields the protein CSAYRGRMRTNTEAFF.

The CDR3 reads CSVLPGGGLYEQYF. The CDR3 nucleotides read TGCAGCGTCCTGCCGGGCGGCGGACTCTACGAGCAGTACTTC. The rearrangement links TRBV29-1 to TRBJ2-7; D is perhaps TRBD2 (5 bases). Per germline, CDR1 SQVTM and CDR2 ANQGSEA. The CDR3 sequence is 14 residues long. Trimming removed 6 bases from V and 3 bases from J, with 18 bases in between.

This clonotype was found a few times. The rearrangement links TRBV7-2 to TRBJ2-1, with D perhaps given as TRBD1 or TRBD2 (5 bases each). Trimming removed 4 bases at V and 13 bases at J, with 17 bases between. The CDR3 spans 13 residues. The germline CDR1 and CDR2 sequences are SGHTA and FQGNSA. The chain's CDR3 is CASSSTGLRGQFF. The CDR3 DNA reads TGTGCCAGCAGCTCGACGGGCCTTCGGGGCCAGTTCTTC.

The DNA of the CDR3 is TGTGCCAGCAGGTCGAGCGGGAGAAAAGGCGAGCAGTACTTC. Translated: CASRSSGRKGEQYF. The chain carries TRBV27 and TRBJ2-7; TRBD2 agrees at 8 bases. Germline V gene lookup returns CDR1 MNHEY and CDR2 SMNVEV (reference sequence). V dropped 6 bases and J dropped 6; count of bases not matched to a gene: 10. There are 14 residues in the CDR3.

This clonotype was detected many times. The chain carries TRBV20-1 and TRBJ2-5; TRBD2 matches 12 bases. V dropped 5 bases and J dropped 4; count of bases not matched to a gene: 5. Germline CDR1 DFQATT, CDR2 SNEGSKA (reference sequence). CDR3 length equals 14 residues. The DNA of the CDR3 is TGCAGTGCTCCCCTACTAGCGGGAGGAGAGACCCAGTACTTC. This gives the protein CSAPLLAGGETQYF.

The chain uses TRBV20-1 and TRBJ2-7; D is uncertain. The CDR3 runs to 14 residues. V was trimmed by 3 bases and J by 2 bases, leaving 14 bases between them. CDR1 and CDR2 (germline): DFQATT, SNEGSKA (reference sequence). The CDR3, as DNA: TGCAGTGCTAGCTCCCCCGGCGGTACCTACGAGCAGTACTTC. It is translated as CSASSPGGTYEQYF.

This chain's CDR3 is CASSPLGLSSYEQYF. The CDR3 DNA follows: TGTGCCAGCAGCCCCTTGGGGTTGTCCTCCTACGAGCAGTACTTC. The chain joins TRBV11-2 to TRBJ2-7; D is unclear. The CDR3 has 15 amino acids. V dropped 5 bases and J dropped 0 bases, with 14 bases sitting between them. Germline assignment: CDR1 SGHAT and CDR2 FQNNGV. The full variable domain, its missing parts supplied by reference TRBV11-2 and TRBJ2-7, is EAGVAQSPRYKIIEKRQSVAFWCNPISGHATLYWYQQILGQGPKLLIQFQNNGVVDDSQLPKDRFSAERLKGVDSTLKIQPAKLEDSAVYLCASSPLGLSSYEQYFGPGTRLTVT.

The chain recombines TRBV3-1 with TRBJ1-2; no reliable D call. This CDR3 contains 12 residues. V was trimmed by 1 base and J by 8 bases, leaving 8 bases between them. Per the germline V gene, CDR1 is LGHDT and CDR2 is YNNKEL (reference sequence). This chain's CDR3 is CASSQGERGYTF. CDR3 bases: TGTGCCAGCAGCCAAGGGGAAAGAGGCTACACCTTC.

This clonotype was detected only a few times. The rearrangement links TRBV7-9 to TRBJ2-7; D might be TRBD2 (6 bases). The CDR3 is made up of 14 amino acids. V was trimmed by 1 base and J by 3 bases, leaving 10 bases between them. Germline assignment: CDR1 SEHNR and CDR2 FQNEAQ (reference sequence). The CDR3 nucleotides are TGTGCCAGCAGCTTAGTGGGGGGACGCTACGAGCAGTACTTC. This sequence encodes CASSLVGGRYEQYF. Filled out from reference TRBV7-9 and TRBJ2-7, the complete variable domain reads DTGVSQNPRHKITKRGQNVTFRCDPISEHNRLYWYRQTLGQGPEFLTYFQNEAQLEKSRLLSDRFSAERPKGSFSTLEIQRTEQGDSAMYLCASSLVGGRYEQYFGPGTRLTVT.

This clonotype has only a few counts. The chain links TRBV24-1 to TRBJ2-7; 8 bases are a match to TRBD2. V lost 0 bases, J lost 2 bases, and 8 bases stayed unmatched. CDR1 is KGHDR and CDR2 is SFDVKD in the germline V gene. There are 17 residues in the CDR3. CDR3 DNA sequence: TGTGCCACCAGTGATTTGAAAATTAGCGGGGACCCCTACGAGCAGTACTTC. It yields the protein CATSDLKISGDPYEQYF.

The chain joins TRBV7-9 to TRBJ2-7, with TRBD1 matching 8 bases. CDR1 is SEHNR, CDR2 FQNEAQ, per germline (reference sequence). J was trimmed by 5 bases and V by 1 base; bases with no gene match: 1. CDR3 length: 13 amino acids. CDR3 coding DNA: TGTGCCAGCAGCTTAGGCAGGGGGCACGAGCAGTACTTC. As protein: CASSLGRGHEQYF.

The chain has TRBV7-9 and TRBJ2-7; 12 nucleotides align to TRBD2. Unmatched junction bases numbered 10, after V lost 5 bases and J lost 2 bases. The CDR3 is made up of 17 amino acids. CDR1 is SEHNR and CDR2 is FQNEAQ in the germline V gene (reference sequence). CDR3 sequence (DNA): TGTGCCAGCAGCCCTCCGACTAGCGGGAGTAACACCTACGAGCAGTACTTC. It codes for CASSPPTSGSNTYEQYF.

The V and J genes are TRBV15 and TRBJ2-7; D is possibly TRBD1 (6 bases). The V end lost 1 base, the J end lost 4 bases, and 17 bases lay between the germline ends. This CDR3 spans 16 amino acids. The germline V gene encodes CDR1 LNHNV and CDR2 YYDKDF (reference sequence). CDR3 loop: CATSRGRNTGSYEQYF. The CDR3 DNA sequence: TGTGCCACCAGCAGAGGGAGAAACACAGGGTCTTACGAGCAGTACTTC.

The CDR3 DNA reads as TGCGCCAGCCAGAGACAGGGAGGGTACGAGCAGTACTTC. This codes for CASQRQGGYEQYF. This sequence joins TRBV5-1 and TRBJ2-7; D tentatively reads TRBD1 or TRBD2 (7 bases each). Germline-derived CDR1 and CDR2 are SGHRS and YFSETQ. CDR3 length: 13 residues. Deletions cut 7 bases from V and 4 bases from J, with 15 bases between. The whole variable domain, filled in from reference TRBV5-1 and TRBJ2-7, reads KAGVTQTPRYLIKTRGQQVTLSCSPISGHRSVSWYQQTPGQGLQFLFEYFSETQRNKGNFPGRFSGRQFSNSRSEMNVSTLELGDSALYLCASQRQGGYEQYFGPGTRLTVT.

This clonotype was counted ten times or more. V and J are TRBV12-3 or TRBV12-4 and TRBJ1-1; TRBD1 agrees at 8 bases. The junction had 2 bases not matched to a gene; V was cut back by 3 bases and J by 5 bases. The CDR3 is 13 residues long. The CDR3 sequence is CASSLGQETEAFF. Written as DNA, the CDR3 is TGTGCCAGCAGTTTGGGACAGGAGACTGAAGCTTTCTTT.

The chain employs TRBV6-4 and TRBJ2-1, with TRBD2 as a possible D gene (5 bases). V was shortened by 2 bases and J by 7 bases, with 6 bases between the two germline ends. Germline-derived CDR1 and CDR2 are MRHNA and SNTAGT. This CDR3 spans 12 amino acids. The CDR3 loop reads CASSDGGNEQFF. The DNA of the CDR3 is TGTGCCAGCAGTGACGGCGGGAATGAGCAGTTCTTC.

The table lists this clonotype with a few counts. The chain links TRBV29-1 to TRBJ1-1, with no clear D. This CDR3 region has 13 residues. V was cut by 4 bases and J by 7 bases, with 16 bases left in between. Germline CDR1 reads SQVTM; CDR2 reads ANQGSEA. CDR3 in DNA: TGCAGCGTTGCCCCACCGGGAACCAGTGAAGCTTTCTTT. Protein sequence: CSVAPPGTSEAFF.

The rearrangement links TRBV18 to TRBJ1-1; unclear D gene. This CDR3 has 13 residues. V lost 0 bases, J lost 2 bases, and 4 bases lay in between. Germline loops: CDR1 KGHSH, CDR2 LQKENI. CDR3 nucleotides: TGTGCCAGCTCACCACCGGATAACACTGAAGCTTTCTTT. The encoded protein is CASSPPDNTEAFF.

This clonotype occurred a few times. This rearrangement joins TRBV29-1 to TRBJ2-7; D may be TRBD2 (5 bases). Germline assignment: CDR1 SQVTM and CDR2 ANQGSEA. V gave up 4 bases and J gave up 4 bases, with 8 bases separating them. This CDR3 contains 11 residues. CDR3 DNA sequence: TGCAGCGTTGGGACTCGGTACGAGCAGTACTTC. Translation: CSVGTRYEQYF.

This clonotype occurred a few times. The rearrangement joins TRBV7-6 to TRBJ2-1; D gene ambiguous. Germline V gene lookup returns CDR1 SGHVS and CDR2 FNYEAQ. This CDR3 region has 11 residues. The V end lost 1 base, the J end lost 10 bases, and 5 bases lay between the germline ends. Here the CDR3 reads CASSLGAEQFF. CDR3 coding DNA: TGTGCCAGCAGCTTAGGGGCAGAGCAGTTCTTC.

The genes are TRBV5-6 and TRBJ2-4; D possibly uses TRBD1 or TRBD2 (5 bases each). The CDR3 has 14 residues. Germline V gene lookup returns CDR1 SGHDT and CDR2 YYEEEE. With 2 bases removed from V and 6 bases from J, the gap between germline ends came to 12 bases. The CDR3 nucleotides read TGTGCCAGCAGCTTCGGGAAGGGGTTAAACATTCAGTACTTC. This translates into CASSFGKGLNIQYF.